This section outlines one TCR beta chain sequence together with its context. The method was immunoSEQ multiplex PCR; TCRdb's version includes in-frame clones alone and lacks a portion of them. The profile covers 50,000 or so clones, with approximately 88% appearing a single time and approximately 3.5% taken by the ten largest. These data originate in a study of OX40 agonist ivuxolimab in advanced cancers. The CDR3 contains 15 residues. Per germline, CDR1 MDHEN and CDR2 SYDVKM. V lost 3 bases to trimming and J lost 6 bases; unmatched junction nucleotides: 7. This sample comprised CD4+ or CD8+ T cells sorted from blood, obtained in a trial of the OX40 agonist ivuxolimab. The TCR comes from an adult with an advanced solid tumor such as melanoma, head and neck, liver or kidney cancer. The chain joins TRBV28 to TRBJ1-5; 8 bases match TRBD1. The CDR3 spells CASSLAGGLGQPQHF. CDR3 DNA: TGTGCCAGCAGTTTGGCAGGGGGCCTGGGTCAGCCCCAGCATTTT.